These 3 T cell receptor beta chains were all obtained from the same sample, sequenced in a study of blood T cell repertoires in COVID-19. TCRdb's copy holds only in-frame clones and misses some; the assay was immunoSEQ multiplex PCR. The table shows 450,000 to 500,000 clones, with 70% to 90% occurring only once. Sequenced input: peripheral blood. The origin of the receptors is a human donor in a cohort sampled during active COVID-19.

This clone was observed a few times. The chain uses TRBV7-3 and TRBJ2-3, with 7 positions matching TRBD1. This CDR3 spans 16 amino acids. Germline lookup yields CDR1 SGHTA and CDR2 FQGTGA. V was pared by 4 bases and J by 3 bases, with 10 bases of the junction left unmatched. DNA for the CDR3: TGTGCCAGCAGCTCCCTGACAGGGATGGGTACAGATACGCAGTATTTT. Translated: CASSSLTGMGTDTQYF.

The chain joins TRBV28 to TRBJ2-2; 8 bases align to TRBD2. This CDR3 region has 14 residues. CDR1 and CDR2 from the germline V gene are MDHEN and SYDVKM. Trimming cost V 6 bases and J 3 bases; bases outside gene matches: 3. The CDR3 sequence: CASRTSGYTGELFF. The CDR3 bases are TGTGCCAGCAGAACTAGCGGCTACACCGGGGAGCTGTTTTTT.

The gene calls are TRBV7-3 and TRBJ1-6; the match to TRBD1 covers 8 bases. The trim removed 4 bases at V and 8 bases at J, leaving 10 bases unmatched. This CDR3 spans 16 amino acids. From germline, CDR1 is SGHTA and CDR2 FQGTGA. CDR3 loop: CASSSGQGVRDSPLHF. CDR3 bases: TGTGCCAGCAGCTCCGGACAGGGTGTGAGAGATTCACCCCTCCACTTT. Full variable domain (rest looked up from reference TRBV7-3 and TRBJ1-6): GAGVSQTPSNKVTEKGKYVELRCDPISGHTALYWYRQSLGQGPEFLIYFQGTGAADDSGLPNDRFFAVRPEGSVSTLKIQRTERGDSAVYLCASSSGQGVRDSPLHFGNGTRLTVT.